This T cell receptor beta chain was sequenced during a study of Graves' ophthalmopathy and Graves' hyperthyroidism (dated by TCRdb to the late 2010s). About the investigation overall: Peripheral blood was collected at initial diagnosis, prior to any treatment. The study used signatures of the TCR beta repertoire to tell Graves' ophthalmopathy apart from Graves' hyperthyroidism and to predict which patients would progress to ophthalmopathy. In total, 135 blood samples were TCR-sequenced: some 40 ophthalmopathy, some 72 hyperthyroidism and 17 hyperthyroidism-to-ophthalmopathy patients. To explore V-J signatures that distinguish ophthalmopathy from hyperthyroidism, a discovery set of about a hundred patients was enrolled, made up of around 44 with ophthalmopathy and some 60 with stable hyperthyroidism. The independent validation cohort included around 19 hyperthyroidism patients plus 17 patients who later progressed from hyperthyroidism to ophthalmopathy. In about six hyperthyroidism patients, the T-cell repertoires found in thyroid tissue were compared with those found in blood. Once sampling was done, hyperthyroidism patients were given methimazole at a starting dose of 30 mg daily, while ophthalmopathy patients were given high-dose intravenous methylprednisolone.

The CDR3 sequence holds 15 residues, the cysteine and phenylalanine included. CDR3 DNA only is kept here, 45 bases in frame from base 1. Per the germline V gene (reference sequence), LNHDA is the CDR1 and SQIVND is the CDR2. V gives up 8 bases and J gives up 1 base, and the segment between their germline ends measures 17 bases. For repertoire sequencing, the TCR beta CDR3 regions were amplified from RNA transcripts. The first round was an RT-PCR using HTBI primers with the Qiagen OneStep RT-PCR kit, and this first round was followed by a second-round multiplex PCR, then size selection and purification. The libraries underwent paired-end sequencing with 100 bp reads on an Illumina HiSeq2000. In the paper's pipeline: Reads were processed with SOAPnuke, discarding reads with adapters, uncalled bases, mean Phred below 15, or no exact constant-primer or identifier match. COPE v1.2.5 was used to merge high-quality paired reads. Each unique nucleotide sequence was treated as a clonotype, and MiTCR v1.1 was used to align the clonotypes to the IMGT TRB V, D and J references. Analysis was restricted to V-J combinations with a frequency above 0.0001, which covered roughly 99% of repertoires. For each V-J combination, a TCR clonal expansion and chaos score was defined as the ratio of F50 clonal expansion to chaos observed in the TCRdist matrix. Welch's t-statistics and random forest were used to reduce features to more than ten V-J combinations, which were fed into a naive Bayes classifier. The Morisita-Horn index was used to measure how similar the thyroid and blood repertoires were. Using fastp at Q25 and MiXCR, TCRdb reprocessed the public reads and kept productive beta chains. Each entry merges the rows of one CDR3 protein and shows their most common DNA and genes. The V and J calls here are based on TCRdb, not the publication. The sample table contains 650,000 to 900,000 distinct CDR3 sequences; only one count was recorded for approximately 40% of them. About 40% of the sample rests with the top ten.

Ophthalmopathy patients had moderately to severely active disease, Clinical Activity Score of at least 3, NOSPECS grade of at least 4, and disease duration under 3 months. Patients with other autoimmune diseases, uncontrolled infections, pregnancy or lactation were excluded. Diagnosis relied on clinical symptoms, serum thyroxine, TRAb, thyroid ultrasound and orbital computed tomography. PBMCs were isolated from about 9 ml of fresh peripheral blood by Ficoll-Paque density gradient centrifugation. Total RNA was extracted with Trizol reagent and quality-checked on an Agilent 2100 Bioanalyzer. On the study overall, not on this receptor specifically: No statistical method was used to predetermine the sample size, and group allocation was not hidden from the investigators. Most of the expanded thyroid clonotypes with a frequency above 0.001 were also detected in blood, and it was suggested that the thyroid immune response may be reflected by blood repertoires. In validation, the model predicted ophthalmopathy progression with about 64% sensitivity and approximately 78% specificity; fewer than 15 predicted patients were CT-confirmed with GO in a median of about 6.2 months. In cross-validation, the 13-signature model distinguished ophthalmopathy from stable hyperthyroidism with about 87% sensitivity and about 81% specificity, and in the test set the corresponding values were about 80% and 75%.

There are many counts of this clonotype. It has no known antigen specificity. Base-call qualities are not available, and no considerably larger clone is one nucleotide away. Recombination linked TRBV19 to TRBJ1-1, with no confidently assigned D gene. Sequencing used peripheral blood. This clonotype was sampled from an adult man with Graves' ophthalmopathy. The CDR3 reads as follows: CASSTLGASNTEAFF. The sequenced DNA: TGTGCCAGTTCAACCCTCGGTGCCTCGAACACTGAAGCTTTCTTT. The CDR3 plus the reference TRBV19 and TRBJ1-1 genes for the other parts give the full variable domain: DGGITQSPKYLFRKEGQNVTLSCEQNLNHDAMYWYRQDPGQGLRLIYYSQIVNDFQKGDIAEGYSVSREKKESFPLTVTSAQKNPTAFYLCASSTLGASNTEAFFGQGTRLTVV.